These 27 T cell receptor beta chains originate from one sample sequenced in a study of a mutant IDH1 vaccine in newly diagnosed glioma. Their antigens are not known. Profiled with immunoSEQ multiplex PCR; TCRdb holds only in-frame clones, not every one. The table shows roughly 22,000 clones, with about four fifths occurring only once. Time point specified: week 47, end of study. Mutant IDH1 20-mer peptide, at 300 ug, made up each vaccine dose, with topical imiquimod. Sequenced here: PBMCs, sampled from a glioma patient whose treatment included an IDH1 peptide vaccine. These receptors were taken from a man in his forties or fifties with glioma. Some clones in this sample may be carry-over from other donors' samples.

The chain joins TRBV4-1 to TRBJ1-6; no clear D gene. Germline V CDR1 and CDR2: MGHRA, YSYEKL. The CDR3 contains 14 residues. V lost 3 bases and J 7 bases, leaving 10 bases between the germline ends. DNA for the CDR3: TGCGCCAGCAGCCACACAGACGCCAATTCACCCCTCCACTTT. It translates to CASSHTDANSPLHF.

J is TRBJ1-1 and V is TRBV19; 9 nucleotides agree with TRBD1. Germline V gene sequence: CDR1 LNHDA, CDR2 SQIVND (reference sequence). V was pared by 5 bases and J by 1 base, with 5 bases of the junction left unmatched. There are 15 residues in the CDR3. CDR3 sequence reads: CASSSPGQGNTEAFF. Here the CDR3 DNA reads TGTGCCAGTAGTTCGCCGGGACAGGGGAACACTGAAGCTTTCTTT.

V and J are TRBV2 and TRBJ1-2; D call uncertain. Germline CDR1 SNHLY, CDR2 FYNNEI. Between the trimmed V and J ends, which lost 4 bases and 7 bases, there was a span of 13 bases. The length of the CDR3 is 13 residues. Written as DNA, the CDR3 is TGTGCCAGCAGTGTGGAAGGGCTTCGTGGCTACACCTTC. Its protein product is CASSVEGLRGYTF.

The chain couples TRBV5-1 to TRBJ2-7, with D tentatively TRBD1 (5 bases). Trimming took 0 bases from V and 2 from J, leaving 15 bases between them. This CDR3 is 16 amino acids long. Germline CDR1 and CDR2: SGHRS and YFSETQ. CDR3 DNA: TGCGCCAGCAGCTTGGCCGCTGGGGCCAGAACCTACGAGCAGTACTTC. Translation: CASSLAAGARTYEQYF.

This clone appeared a single time. The gene calls are TRBV30 and TRBJ2-7; no clear D. V was trimmed by 2 bases and J by 3 bases, leaving 8 bases between them. Germline lookup yields CDR1 GTSNPN and CDR2 SVGIG (reference sequence). The CDR3 has 12 amino acids. The CDR3 DNA follows: TGTGCCTGGAGTTACGATAACTACGAGCAGTACTTC. Amino acid sequence: CAWSYDNYEQYF.

The rearrangement uses TRBV4-3 and TRBJ1-4, with D possibly matching TRBD1 (5 bases). Trimming took off 1 base at V and 12 bases at J, with 18 bases between the two ends. The CDR3 is 15 amino acids. CDR1 and CDR2 (germline): LGHNA, YSLEER. This chain's CDR3 is CASSQGRSIWGELFF. CDR3 sequence (DNA): TGCGCCAGCAGCCAAGGGCGCTCCATTTGGGGGGAACTGTTTTTT.

The rearrangement uses TRBV29-1 and TRBJ2-1; D tentatively fits TRBD1 or TRBD2 (5 bases each). V was shortened by 7 bases and J by 8 bases, with 18 bases between the two germline ends. The CDR3 is made up of 13 amino acids. Germline CDR1 SQVTM, CDR2 ANQGSEA. The CDR3 loop reads CSGGPLLGDEQFF. The CDR3 DNA reads as TGCAGCGGGGGACCGCTACTCGGGGATGAGCAGTTCTTC.

The chain uses TRBV9 and TRBJ2-7; 8 bases line up with TRBD1. Trimming cost V 0 bases and J 6 bases; bases outside gene matches: 8. Germline V gives CDR1 SGDLS, CDR2 YYNGEE. The CDR3 spans 15 residues. CDR3 sequence (DNA): TGTGCCAGCAGCGTAGCACCGGGACAGGTAGTCGAGCAGTACTTC. Translated, it gives CASSVAPGQVVEQYF.

This clone has a single count. CDR3 sequence reads: CASSKGLAGQETQYF. CDR3 sequence (DNA): TGTGCCAGCAGCAAGGGACTAGCGGGGCAAGAGACCCAGTACTTC. The chain carries TRBV7-3 and TRBJ2-5, with 13 bases fitting TRBD2. The CDR3 spans 15 residues. V lost 5 bases, J lost 2 bases, and 2 bases stayed unmatched. Germline V gene sequence: CDR1 SGHTA, CDR2 FQGTGA.

This clone has only one observation. V gene TRBV30 combines with J gene TRBJ2-2; TRBD1 aligns across 10 bases. V dropped 3 bases and J dropped 5; count of bases not matched to a gene: 6. The germline V gene has CDR1 GTSNPN and CDR2 SVGIG (reference sequence). The CDR3 runs 15 residues. CDR3: CAWRRTGGNTGELFF. CDR3 in DNA: TGTGCCTGGAGGCGGACAGGGGGTAATACCGGGGAGCTGTTTTTT.

The chain employs TRBV19 and TRBJ2-6, with D perhaps matching TRBD1 (6 bases). V gave up 6 bases and J gave up 0 bases, with 6 bases separating them. Germline CDR1 reads LNHDA; CDR2 reads SQIVND (reference sequence). The CDR3 covers 14 residues. CDR3: CASSRGSGANVLTF. Written as DNA, the CDR3 is TGTGCCAGTAGCAGGGGCTCTGGGGCCAACGTCCTGACTTTC.

This clone turned up a few times. The V and J genes are TRBV18 and TRBJ1-1; TRBD1 agrees at 7 bases. Trimming removed 3 bases from V and 1 base from J; junction bases left unmatched: 5. Germline lookup yields CDR1 KGHSH and CDR2 LQKENI. The CDR3 runs 15 residues. CDR3 protein: CASSPLGQENTEAFF. The CDR3 DNA follows: TGTGCCAGCTCACCCTTAGGACAGGAGAACACTGAAGCTTTCTTT.

The chain has TRBV7-3 and TRBJ1-5; D not certain. V gave up 5 bases and J gave up 6 bases, with 11 bases separating them. Germline CDR1 is SGHTA and CDR2 is FQGTGA. This CDR3 is built from 13 residues. CDR3 in amino acids: CASSLGLRQPQHF. DNA of the CDR3: TGTGCCAGCAGCCTCGGCCTGCGTCAGCCCCAGCATTTT.

The chain links TRBV6-5 to TRBJ1-6; 7 nucleotides match TRBD1. This CDR3 has 13 amino acids. Germline assignment: CDR1 MNHEY and CDR2 SVGAGI. After removal of 6 bases from V and 10 bases from J, the junction contained 6 bases not matched to a gene. CDR3 region: CASSYRGSSPLHF. The CDR3 DNA reads TGTGCCAGCAGCTACAGGGGCAGCTCACCCCTCCACTTT.

The chain is built from TRBV5-6 and TRBJ1-2; D is uncertain. Germline CDR1 SGHDT, CDR2 YYEEEE. Trimming shortened V by 0 bases and J by 6 bases, and 6 bases separated the two germline ends. The CDR3 is 12 amino acids. The DNA for the CDR3 is TGTGCCAGCAGCTTGGCACGGGATGGCTACACCTTC. This encodes CASSLARDGYTF.

In its sample, this clone was seen once. V and J are TRBV18 and TRBJ1-1; 7 bases match TRBD1. Germline V gene data show CDR1 as KGHSH and CDR2 as LQKENI. The V and J ends lost 3 bases and 3 bases, in that order; junction bases with no gene match: 13. CDR3 length equals 17 residues. The CDR3 region has the DNA TGTGCCAGCTCACCCTCGGGACAGCAGTTAAGTTACACTGAAGCTTTCTTT. Encoded protein: CASSPSGQQLSYTEAFF.

The chain recombines TRBV30 with TRBJ2-5; D tentatively reads TRBD1 or TRBD2 (5 bases each). The CDR3 extends over 16 amino acids. Deletions cut 0 bases from V and 11 bases from J, with 25 bases between. Germline values: CDR1 GTSNPN, CDR2 SVGIG (reference sequence). CDR3 in amino acids: CAWSVWASGAPREQYF. The CDR3 DNA follows: TGTGCCTGGAGTGTATGGGCCTCCGGGGCCCCTCGTGAGCAGTACTTC.

This clone was seen a single time. This chain uses TRBV7-8 with TRBJ2-3; maybe TRBD2 (6 bases). V was cut by 6 bases and J by 8 bases, with 9 bases left in between. This CDR3 has 11 residues. Per germline, CDR1 SGHVS and CDR2 FQNEAQ. The CDR3 here is CASSEEGTQYF. The CDR3 region has the DNA TGTGCCAGCAGTGAGGAGGGTACGCAGTATTTT.

The chain employs TRBV6-4 and TRBJ2-2, with D possibly matching TRBD1 (5 bases). The CDR3 length is 13 residues. Germline values: CDR1 MRHNA, CDR2 SNTAGT. With 2 bases removed from V and 4 bases from J, the gap between germline ends came to 5 bases. The CDR3 spells CASSDRGTGELFF. The CDR3 DNA reads TGTGCCAGCAGTGACAGGGGCACCGGGGAGCTGTTTTTT.

This clone was seen a handful of times. V and J are TRBV5-4 and TRBJ1-1; no definite D call. This CDR3 contains 14 residues. The V and J ends lost 4 bases and 4 bases respectively, with 14 bases between them. Germline V gives CDR1 SGHNT, CDR2 YYREEE (reference sequence). CDR3 in amino acids: CASSTRILGTEAFF. The CDR3 DNA reads as TGTGCCAGCAGCACCAGGATCCTCGGCACTGAAGCTTTCTTT.

CDR3 DNA sequence: TGCGCCAGCAGGCCCGGGACTAGCGACTACAATGAGCAGTTCTTC. This sequence encodes CASRPGTSDYNEQFF. The rearrangement uses TRBV5-1 and TRBJ2-1; 10 bases match TRBD2. This CDR3 contains 15 residues. Germline trimming cut 5 bases from V and 3 bases from J; bases unmatched to any gene: 5. The V gene's germline CDR1 is SGHRS and CDR2 YFSETQ.

This chain joins TRBV6-1 and TRBJ1-2; D perhaps matches TRBD1 (5 bases). The CDR3 spans 11 residues. Trimming pared 3 bases from V and 8 bases from J, leaving 7 bases between. Per the germline V gene, CDR1 is MNHNS and CDR2 is SASEGT. For the CDR3, the DNA is TGTGCCAGCAGTGAGGGGGGAGGCTACACCTTC. It is translated as CASSEGGGYTF.

The rearrangement uses TRBV10-3 and TRBJ2-7; D gene uncertain. V gave up 4 bases and J gave up 9 bases, with 16 bases separating them. Looked up from germline, CDR1 is ENHRY and CDR2 is SYGVKD. The CDR3 length is 13 residues. CDR3 protein: CAISGSLGFVQYF. The CDR3, as DNA: TGTGCCATCAGTGGGTCCTTGGGGTTTGTGCAGTACTTC.

The chain combines TRBV18 with TRBJ1-5; D not certain. The V end lost 6 bases, the J end lost 6 bases, and 15 bases lay between the germline ends. Germline V CDR1 and CDR2: KGHSH, LQKENI. CDR3 length: 14 residues. CDR3 in amino acids: CASSPQREAQPQHF. The CDR3 DNA follows: TGTGCCAGCTCGCCTCAGAGGGAAGCTCAGCCCCAGCATTTT.

This clone was counted a single time. The DNA of the CDR3 is TGTGCCAGTAGTATAGGGTACGGGACCTACGAGCAGTACTTC. Its translation is CASSIGYGTYEQYF. The chain links TRBV19 to TRBJ2-7; possibly TRBD2 for D (5 bases). This CDR3 is built from 14 residues. Between the trimmed V and J ends, which lost 1 base and 2 bases, there was a span of 9 bases. Germline V CDR1 and CDR2: LNHDA, SQIVND (reference sequence). The full variable domain, in which reference TRBV19 and TRBJ2-7 provide the parts outside the CDR3, is DGGITQSPKYLFRKEGQNVTLSCEQNLNHDAMYWYRQDPGQGLRLIYYSQIVNDFQKGDIAEGYSVSREKKESFPLTVTSAQKNPTAFYLCASSIGYGTYEQYFGPGTRLTVT.

This chain connects TRBV4-1 to TRBJ2-7; TRBD1 is a possible D gene (5 bases). The V end lost 5 bases, the J end lost 3 bases, and 17 bases lay between the germline ends. Germline CDR1 MGHRA, CDR2 YSYEKL. The CDR3 is made up of 15 amino acids. The CDR3 loop reads CASSSSDKAYYEQYF. The CDR3 DNA is TGCGCCAGCAGCTCCTCGGACAAAGCTTACTACGAGCAGTACTTC.

The V call is TRBV7-8, the J call TRBJ2-5, with TRBD1 identical over 7 bases. The CDR3 has 15 residues. V lost 3 bases to trimming and J lost 5 bases; unmatched junction nucleotides: 9. Looked up from germline, CDR1 is SGHVS and CDR2 is FQNEAQ. CDR3 in amino acids: CASSLNRGPSETQYF. In DNA, the CDR3 is TGTGCCAGCAGCTTGAACAGGGGCCCCTCGGAGACCCAGTACTTC.